This T cell receptor (beta chain) was identified in a study of blood T cell repertoires in COVID-19. Study summary: The study drew acute and convalescent COVID-19 samples from the United States, Italy and Spain.

Assay: immunoSEQ multiplex PCR; the TCRdb copy retains only in-frame clones and omits some. Seen here are 100,000 to 150,000 clones, about 79% observed once, and the top ten hold over 15%. This CDR3 has 16 amino acids. Trimming took 0 bases from V and 11 from J; bases not matched to a gene: 11. The V gene's germline CDR1 is SNHLY and CDR2 FYNNEI. V is TRBV2 and J is TRBJ1-5; 9 bases fit TRBD1. The specimen sequenced was peripheral blood. This receptor was taken from a woman aged 45-59 years with acute or convalescent COVID-19. CDR3 in amino acids: CASSEALRGTGRSQHF. CDR3 DNA sequence: TGTGCCAGCAGTGAAGCGCTTCGAGGGACAGGGCGTTCCCAGCATTTT.